The clone carrying this T cell receptor (beta chain) was counted many times. Its specificity is unknown. This may be a read error: a much more frequent sequence differs by one nucleotide. This record belongs to a study of blood T cells in healthy people across ages. Study-wide findings and caveats: Diversity of TCR beta per million T cells declined in a roughly linear way with age. Higher diversity, along with more naive CD4+ cells, distinguished long-lived donors from aged donors.

A second PCR of 7 to 11 cycles used a sample-barcoded 5' primer and a J-beta primer mix. Tags on each cDNA molecule came from a template-switch adaptor with 12 random nucleotides. Using its own MiXCR run on the 5' RACE reads, TCRdb lists one record per CDR3 protein. The sample consists of 650,000 to 700,000 distinct CDR3 sequences, roughly 32% of them appearing once. CDR1 and CDR2 (germline): MGHRA, YSYEKL. The CDR3 has 15 amino acids. This clonotype was obtained from a woman of 80 years or more in good health. The chain employs TRBV4-1 and TRBJ1-4, with TRBD1 matching over 7 bases. The material sequenced was blood. CDR3 residues: CASSQAPGGNEKRFF. Here the CDR3 DNA reads TGCGCCAGCAGCCAAGCCCCAGGGGGGAATGAAAAACGGTTTTTT.